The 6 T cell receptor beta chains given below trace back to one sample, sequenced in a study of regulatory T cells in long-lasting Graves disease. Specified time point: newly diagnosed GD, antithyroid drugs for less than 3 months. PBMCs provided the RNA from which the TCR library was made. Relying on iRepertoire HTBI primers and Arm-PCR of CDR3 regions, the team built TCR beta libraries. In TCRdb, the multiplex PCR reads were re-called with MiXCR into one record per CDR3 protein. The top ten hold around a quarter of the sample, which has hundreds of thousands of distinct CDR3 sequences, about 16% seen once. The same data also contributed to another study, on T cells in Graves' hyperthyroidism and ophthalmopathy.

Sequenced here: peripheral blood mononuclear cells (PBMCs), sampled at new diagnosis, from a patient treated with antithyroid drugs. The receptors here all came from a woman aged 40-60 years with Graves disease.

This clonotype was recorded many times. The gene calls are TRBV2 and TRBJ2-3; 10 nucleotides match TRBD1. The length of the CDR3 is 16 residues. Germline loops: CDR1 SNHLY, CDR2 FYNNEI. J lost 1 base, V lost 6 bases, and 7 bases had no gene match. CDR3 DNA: TGTGCCAGCAGGAGGGACAGGGGACTCGGCACAGATACGCAGTATTTT. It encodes CASRRDRGLGTDTQYF.

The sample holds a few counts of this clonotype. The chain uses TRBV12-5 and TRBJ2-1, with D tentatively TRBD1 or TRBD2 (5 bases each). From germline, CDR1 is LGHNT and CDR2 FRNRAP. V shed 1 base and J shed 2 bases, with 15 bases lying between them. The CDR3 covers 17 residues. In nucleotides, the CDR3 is TGTGCTAGTGGTTTGGATCCCGGGGTAGGGGCCTACAATGAGCAGTTCTTC. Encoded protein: CASGLDPGVGAYNEQFF.

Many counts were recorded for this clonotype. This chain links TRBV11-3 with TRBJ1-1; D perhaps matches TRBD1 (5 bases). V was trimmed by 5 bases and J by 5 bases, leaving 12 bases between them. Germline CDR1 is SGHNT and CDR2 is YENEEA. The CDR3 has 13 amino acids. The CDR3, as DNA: TGTGCCAGCAGCACGGGGGTTAAAACTGAAGCTTTCTTT. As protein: CASSTGVKTEAFF.

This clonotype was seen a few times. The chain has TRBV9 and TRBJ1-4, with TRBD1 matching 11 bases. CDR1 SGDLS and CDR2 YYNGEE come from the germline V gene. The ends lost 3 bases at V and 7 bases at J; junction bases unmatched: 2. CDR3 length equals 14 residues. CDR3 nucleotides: TGTGCCAGCAGCGCCGGGACAGGGGGTGAAAAACTGTTTTTT. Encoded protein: CASSAGTGGEKLFF.

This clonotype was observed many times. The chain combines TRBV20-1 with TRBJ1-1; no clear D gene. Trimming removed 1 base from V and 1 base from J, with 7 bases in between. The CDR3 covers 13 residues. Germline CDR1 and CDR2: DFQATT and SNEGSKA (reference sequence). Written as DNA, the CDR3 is TGCAGTGCTAGAGGGTATAAGAACACTGAAGCTTTCTTT. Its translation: CSARGYKNTEAFF.

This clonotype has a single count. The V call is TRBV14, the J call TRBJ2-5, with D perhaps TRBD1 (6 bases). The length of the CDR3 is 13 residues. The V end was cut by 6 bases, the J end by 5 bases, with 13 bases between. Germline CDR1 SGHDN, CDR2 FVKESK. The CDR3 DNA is TGTGCCAGCAGACTACAGGGTGGGGAGACCCAGTACTTC. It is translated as CASRLQGGETQYF.